This TCR beta chain derives from a study of graft-versus-host responses after intestinal transplantation. Whole-study results and caveats: Individuals who had graft-donor T cell macrochimerism had allografts that showed high graft-versus-host to host-versus-graft clonal ratios. Recipient-marrow GvH clones were detected, some having first appeared in ileum or blood.

CDR1 and CDR2 (germline): PRHDT, FYEKMQ (reference sequence). The CDR3 is made up of 11 amino acids. TCRdb's table, derived via immunoSEQ multiplex PCR, lists solely in-frame clones and lacks some. The sample lists some 7,100 clones, about 97% occurring once. As for this clone: Its antigen is as yet unknown. A junction boundary mismatches the germline segment, possibly from a read error.

The input for sequencing was PBMCs, taken 23 days after intestinal transplant. This rearrangement joins TRBV13 to TRBJ2-7; tentative D call: TRBD2 (5 bases). The clonotype comes from a human patient who received an intestinal transplant, so some T cells may come from the graft donor. The DNA of the CDR3 is TGTGCCAGCAGCTCCCGGGGTAGCTGGGACTTC. Its translation: CASSSRGSWDF.